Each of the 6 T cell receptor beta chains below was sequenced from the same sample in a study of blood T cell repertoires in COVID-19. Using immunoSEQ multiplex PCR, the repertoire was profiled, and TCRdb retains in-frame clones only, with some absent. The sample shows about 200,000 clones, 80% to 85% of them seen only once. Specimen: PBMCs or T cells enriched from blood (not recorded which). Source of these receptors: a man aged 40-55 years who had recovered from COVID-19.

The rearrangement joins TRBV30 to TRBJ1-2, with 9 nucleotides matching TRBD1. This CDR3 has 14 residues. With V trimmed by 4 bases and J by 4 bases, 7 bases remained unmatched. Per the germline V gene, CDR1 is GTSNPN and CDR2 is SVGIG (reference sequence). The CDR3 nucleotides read TGTGCCTGGACCGAGACAGGGGGGTTCTATGGCTACACCTTC. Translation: CAWTETGGFYGYTF.

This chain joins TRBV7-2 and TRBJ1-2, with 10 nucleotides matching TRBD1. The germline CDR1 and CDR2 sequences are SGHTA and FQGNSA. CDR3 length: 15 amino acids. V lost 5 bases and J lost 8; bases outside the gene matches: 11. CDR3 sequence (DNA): TGTGCCAGCAGCGTAGACAGGGGGCGCCCCGGCGGCTACACCTTC. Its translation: CASSVDRGRPGGYTF.

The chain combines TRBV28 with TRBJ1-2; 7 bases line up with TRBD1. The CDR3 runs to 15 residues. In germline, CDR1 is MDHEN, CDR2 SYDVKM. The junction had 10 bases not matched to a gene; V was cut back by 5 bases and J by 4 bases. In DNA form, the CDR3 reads TGTGCCAGCAGTGATAACAGGGGTAGGAGCTATGGCTACACCTTC. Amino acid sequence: CASSDNRGRSYGYTF.

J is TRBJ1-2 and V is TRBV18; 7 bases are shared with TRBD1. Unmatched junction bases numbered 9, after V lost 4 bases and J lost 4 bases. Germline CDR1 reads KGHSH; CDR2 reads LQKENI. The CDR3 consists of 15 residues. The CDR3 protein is CASSLGQTPSYGYTF. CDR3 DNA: TGTGCCAGCTCACTGGGACAGACTCCATCCTATGGCTACACCTTC.

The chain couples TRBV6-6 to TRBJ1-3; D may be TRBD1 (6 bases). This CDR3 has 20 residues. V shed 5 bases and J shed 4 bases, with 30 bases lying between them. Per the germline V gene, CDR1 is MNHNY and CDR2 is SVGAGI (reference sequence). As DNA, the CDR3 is TGTGCCAGCAGTCCCGCCTCACTCGGGAGGGGGGATAGATTCGGAAACACCATATATTTT. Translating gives CASSPASLGRGDRFGNTIYF.

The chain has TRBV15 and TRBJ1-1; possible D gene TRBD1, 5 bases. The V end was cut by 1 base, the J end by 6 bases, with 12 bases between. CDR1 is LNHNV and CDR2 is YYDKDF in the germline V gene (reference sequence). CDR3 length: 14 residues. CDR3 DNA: TGTGCCACCAGCAGAGGGGGGGATAACGCTGAAGCTTTCTTT. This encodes CATSRGGDNAEAFF.